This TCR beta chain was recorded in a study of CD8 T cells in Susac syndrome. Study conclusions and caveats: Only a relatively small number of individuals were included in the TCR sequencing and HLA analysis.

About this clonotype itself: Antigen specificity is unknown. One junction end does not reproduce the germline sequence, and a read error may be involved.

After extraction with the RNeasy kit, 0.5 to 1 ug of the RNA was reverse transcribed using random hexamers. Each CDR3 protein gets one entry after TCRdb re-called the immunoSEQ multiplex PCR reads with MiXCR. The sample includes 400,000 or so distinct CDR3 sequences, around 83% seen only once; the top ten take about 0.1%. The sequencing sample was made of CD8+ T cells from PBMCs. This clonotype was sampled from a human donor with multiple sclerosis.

In DNA, the CDR3 is TGTGCCAGCACCATTCACGTGGAGATGGATACGCCGTATTTT. Translation: CASTIHVEMDTPYF. The V gene is TRBV12-3 or TRBV12-4, the J gene TRBJ2-3; D gene ambiguous. This CDR3 spans 14 amino acids.